A single T cell receptor (beta chain) is shown here with its context. Its antigen is unidentified. These data originate in a study of response to subunit inactivated influenza vaccine. Points from the study as a whole: Authors proposed each seasonal influenza vaccination draws in few new T cells.

TCRdb passed the RT-PCR reads through MiXCR, listing each CDR3 protein once. The data hold 500,000 or so distinct CDR3 sequences, with approximately 17% observed a single time. The TCR was taken from a man aged 50 to 75 who received an inactivated influenza vaccine. Sequences were derived from CD4+ T cells sorted from PBMCs, sampled approximately 25 months after vaccination.

CDR3 region: CSVIVRVGETQYF. CDR3 nucleotides: TGCAGCGTTATAGTTAGGGTCGGGGAGACCCAGTACTTC. This rearrangement joins TRBV29-1 to TRBJ2-5; no clear D gene. Deletions cut 5 bases from V and 5 bases from J, with 15 bases between. CDR3 size: 13 residues. The V gene's germline CDR1 is SQVTM and CDR2 ANQGSEA.